Each of the 6 T cell receptor beta chains below was sequenced from the same sample in a study of shared clonotypes between healthy human individuals. TCRdb's copy holds only in-frame clones and misses some; the assay was immunoSEQ multiplex PCR. The top ten clones hold around 14% of a sample with about 470,000 clones, 70% to 80% of them seen once. The specimen was PBMCs. The receptor source for this set is a woman in her thirties or forties in good health. Some clones in this sample may be carry-over from other donors' samples.

The chain employs TRBV5-1 and TRBJ1-1; D is unclear. Germline V gene data show CDR1 as SGHRS and CDR2 as YFSETQ. The CDR3 runs 15 residues. Trimming stripped 7 bases from V and 4 bases from J, with 20 bases between. This chain's CDR3 is CASSLGPEGVTEAFF. For the CDR3, the DNA is TGCGCCAGCTCCCTTGGGCCGGAGGGAGTCACTGAAGCTTTCTTT.

The chain recombines TRBV7-2 with TRBJ2-5, with 10 positions matching TRBD2. CDR1 SGHTA and CDR2 FQGNSA come from the germline V gene. This CDR3 spans 15 amino acids. V was clipped by 4 bases and J by 5 bases; unmatched bases: 7. The CDR3 spells CASSSPSGGAETQYF. The DNA of the CDR3 is TGTGCCAGCAGCTCCCCTAGCGGGGGTGCCGAGACCCAGTACTTC.

CDR3 coding DNA: TGTGCCAGCACGGTATACAATGAGCAGTTCTTC. The encoded protein is CASTVYNEQFF. The chain couples TRBV11-2 to TRBJ2-1; D gene ambiguous. The germline gives CDR1 SGHAT, CDR2 FQNNGV. The CDR3 has 11 residues. V lost 7 bases, J lost 4 bases, and 5 bases lay in between.

The chain recombines TRBV29-1 with TRBJ2-7; the D is unclear. Trimming stripped 4 bases from V and 7 bases from J, with 17 bases between. The CDR3 is made up of 13 amino acids. CDR1 and CDR2 from the germline V gene are SQVTM and ANQGSEA. The CDR3 region has the DNA TGCAGCGTTGGTGTAGGATTTACACGGGAGCAGTACTTC. It translates to CSVGVGFTREQYF.

The chain joins TRBV2 to TRBJ1-4; TRBD1 matches 12 bases. The CDR3 contains 17 residues. V was pared by 5 bases and J by 3 bases, with 7 bases of the junction left unmatched. Germline CDR1 reads SNHLY; CDR2 reads FYNNEI. The CDR3 loop reads CASSRDRGLLANEKLFF. The CDR3 coding sequence is TGTGCCAGCAGTCGGGACAGGGGGCTTCTGGCTAATGAAAAACTGTTTTTT.

The chain uses TRBV9 and TRBJ2-7, with D perhaps matching TRBD2 (5 bases). The germline V gene has CDR1 SGDLS and CDR2 YYNGEE. V lost 0 bases to trimming and J lost 2 bases, with 12 bases between them. There are 15 residues in the CDR3. CDR3 sequence: CASSVAPGTAYEQYF. The CDR3 DNA follows: TGTGCCAGCAGCGTAGCTCCGGGAACTGCCTACGAGCAGTACTTC.